This T cell receptor (beta chain) stems from a study of graft-versus-host responses after intestinal transplantation. Across the study: Once they had received anti-thymocyte globulin induction, all recipients took tacrolimus and steroids for approximately 3 years.

Using immunoSEQ multiplex PCR, the repertoire was profiled, and TCRdb retains in-frame clones only, with some absent. The sample yields 99,000 or so clones, less than 95% seen once. J lost 6 bases, V lost 5 bases, and 9 bases had no gene match. Germline V gene lookup returns CDR1 SGHAT and CDR2 FQNNGV. This CDR3 region has 15 residues. To note about this clone: The antigen is undetermined.

The sequencing here drew on unstimulated CD8+ T cells sorted from spleen or lymph node cells, taken before transplant. V and J are TRBV11-2 and TRBJ1-2; 10 nucleotides line up with TRBD1. The receptor's source is a human donor who was the organ donor for an intestinal transplant. This chain's CDR3 is CASSRDRGGEDGYTF. The CDR3 region has the DNA TGTGCCAGCAGCCGGGACAGGGGAGGTGAGGATGGCTACACCTTC.